Sequencing of this T cell receptor beta chain was carried out in a study of cytomegalovirus exposure and HLA in healthy donors. The primer mix had 60 Vbeta and 13 Jbeta primers. The assay was immunoSEQ multiplex PCR, and TCRdb's table has in-frame clones only and misses some. The sample has over 70,000 clones; around 77% are singletons. Trimming shortened V by 6 bases and J by 7 bases, and 15 bases separated the two germline ends. The CDR3 has 14 amino acids. Germline lookup yields CDR1 LGHNT and CDR2 FRNRAP. The receptor's source is a young man in good health and CMV-seronegative. The sample comprised PBMCs. J is TRBJ1-4 and V is TRBV12-5; no clear D. CDR3 loop: CASGFRRLGEKLFF. The CDR3 DNA follows: TGTGCTAGTGGCTTCAGGAGGCTTGGTGAAAAACTGTTTTTT.